The 4 T cell receptor beta chains given below trace back to one sample, sequenced in a study of early stage breast cancer tumors (dated by TCRdb to the late 2010s). Library generation was performed with the immunoSEQ multiplex PCR assay. TCRdb's version of the immuneACCESS table is confined to in-frame rearrangements and falls short of the full clone set. An unresolved V gene accounts for under half of the shortfall where checked; the remainder is of unknown origin. The sample table shows some 47,000 clones, and roughly four fifths are seen once. The ten largest clones take up 1.1% to 1.5% of the sample. The sequencing sample was made of blood. These receptors all stem from a person in their fifties or sixties with breast cancer.

The chain has TRBV6-6 and TRBJ2-7; no clear D gene. Germline V gene sequence: CDR1 MNHNY, CDR2 SVGAGI (reference sequence). The CDR3 runs 12 residues. V lost 4 bases to trimming and J lost 4 bases, with 8 bases between them. The CDR3 sequence: CASSSGRYEQYF. The CDR3 DNA sequence: TGTGCCAGCAGTTCGGGTAGATACGAGCAGTACTTC.

The chain has TRBV4-2 and TRBJ2-4, with 10 nucleotides matching TRBD2. The trim removed 0 bases at V and 1 base at J, leaving 12 bases unmatched. The CDR3 loop spans 20 amino acids. Germline V CDR1 and CDR2: LGHNA, YNFKEQ. CDR3 DNA: TGTGCCAGCAGCCAAGACCCTACTAGCGGGATGACTGGGGCCAAAAACATTCAGTACTTC. It encodes CASSQDPTSGMTGAKNIQYF.

The chain recombines TRBV7-2 with TRBJ1-2; D unclear. The V and J ends lost 6 bases and 2 bases respectively, with 10 bases between them. The CDR3 totals 13 residues. Germline loops: CDR1 SGHTA, CDR2 FQGNSA. The chain's CDR3 is CASRPRENYGYTF. Written as DNA, the CDR3 is TGTGCCAGCAGGCCTCGGGAGAACTATGGCTACACCTTC.

The CDR3 region is CASSVAEDYGYTF. The CDR3, as DNA: TGCGCCAGCAGTGTGGCAGAAGACTATGGCTACACCTTC. The chain links TRBV10-2 to TRBJ1-2; D is ambiguous. V lost 4 bases, J lost 3 bases, and 9 bases lay in between. This CDR3 spans 13 amino acids. Per germline, CDR1 WSHSY and CDR2 SAAADI.